This T cell receptor beta chain was recorded in a study of molecular identifiers for immune sequencing clone quantification (dated by TCRdb to about 2018). Looking at the study overall: In a replicate experiment, RNA from roughly 20,000 or 100,000 naive CD8 T cells was split into five aliquots, four of which were sequenced. CD8 T cells were used in a methods study to benchmark molecular-identifier clustering-based TCR repertoire sequencing (MIDCIRS) and TCR RNA copy counting. General findings and caveats noted by the study authors: Even against a background of around 900,000 naive CD8 T cells, spiked-in Jurkat TCR RNA amounting to a single cell's worth was reported to be detectable. In CMV-specific effector cells, clones with more than 20 RNA copies accounted for over 97% of molecules, whereas in naive cells such clones accounted for under 1%. The sizes of highly expanded clones could end up underestimated when identical TCR molecules share a barcode. Modeling gave approximately 3 recovered TCR RNA copies per cell versus 7.5 to 10 by digital PCR, implying roughly 29% capture efficiency. Without barcode sub-clustering, chimeric consensus sequences inflated TCR diversity; chimeras reached as high as 47%. The naive libraries included spiked-in Jurkat TCR RNA (around 9 copies' worth), and this RNA is not part of the donor repertoire.

Libraries of naive CD8 T cells were built from anywhere between about 17,000 and 1,000,000 sorted cells, with 10%, 30% or 50% of the purified RNA used. Naive CD8 T cells, defined as CD8+CD4-CCR7+CD45RA+, were FACS-sorted into RLT Plus buffer on a BD FACSAria II. Ten to eleven TCR copies' worth of Jurkat RNA were spiked into roughly 20,000-1,000,000 naive CD8 T cell samples to test detection sensitivity. Enrichment of CD8 T cells was performed with RosetteSep CD8+ T Cell Enrichment Cocktail and Ficoll-Paque, after which ACK red cell lysis was carried out. Points on this clonotype: Its target antigen remains unknown. A much more abundant neighbour one base away suggests this may be a read error.

Per the germline V gene (reference sequence), DFQATT is the CDR1 and SNEGSKA is the CDR2. Including the terminal cysteine and phenylalanine, the CDR3 comprises 13 residues. The DNA shown is the 39-base CDR3, in frame from base 1. Receptors were amplified or captured by PCR. The instrument given in TCRdb is NextSeq 500. Bulk TCR libraries were generated as previously described, with the TCR primers listed in Table S5 used. Total RNA was purified with the Qiagen AllPrep DNA/RNA kit. Reads from multiple sequencing runs of the same library were pooled before analysis. The study's own analysis went as follows. Reads were retained only if the reads had an exact TCR constant sequence, and the retained reads were trimmed to 150 nt and grouped according to their 12-nt molecular barcodes. Reads inside each barcode group were sub-clustered using a 15% Levenshtein threshold, and a quality-weighted consensus sequence was constructed for each RNA molecule. Non-functional sequences were excluded, and lower-count sequences lying one edit away from another sequence were also excluded. Barcode sub-clusters with fewer than 20% of the maximum read count were removed, based on fitting two negative binomial distributions. TCRdb reprocessing: public reads trimmed at Q25 with fastp, clones called with MiXCR, in-frame beta chains kept. Entries that share a CDR3 protein sequence are merged under the most common genes and DNA. TCRdb's processing, not the authors', yielded these V and J calls. Present in this sample are nearly 650,000 distinct CDR3 sequences, roughly 25% of which were seen just once. The top ten clonotypes cover 0.75% to 0.8% of the sample.

The sequence derives from a human donor in good health. Some libraries in this study had Jurkat cell RNA spiked in. The V and J genes are TRBV20-1 and TRBJ2-7, with the D gene too uncertain to name. Source material: naive CD8+ T cells from blood, with Jurkat cell RNA spiked in. What the cell subset or site label conveys for this sample: FACS-sorted CD8+CD4-CCR7+CD45RA+ naive T cells. The DNA sequence follows: TGCAGTGCTAGGACGAGGAGCTCCTACGGGCAGTACTTC. It encodes CSARTRSSYGQYF.